This TCR beta chain was observed in a study of memory CD4+ T cells and cytomegalovirus serostatus. Study-wide background: Of the healthy Belgian adults, 8 to 10 were CMV seropositive and 24 seronegative.

Germline CDR1 SGHNT, CDR2 YYREEE (reference sequence). Trimming cost V 2 bases and J 4 bases; bases outside gene matches: 2. The CDR3 spans 15 residues. The method was immunoSEQ multiplex PCR; TCRdb's version includes in-frame clones alone and lacks a portion of them. The table records tens of thousands of clones, roughly three quarters of them present only once. Study-level points and caveats: A US-trained random forest predicted CMV serostatus with median AUC around 0.9. Suggested: most of the CMV-linked TCR signature lies in CD4+ memory cells.

As for this clone: No antigen is known for it.

The sort gate was single viable CD3+CD4+CD8-CD45RO+ cells for memory CD4+ T cells. Total CD4+ T cells were enriched by CD4 positive selection. The sequence was collected from an adult in good health and CMV-seronegative. The sample consisted of memory CD4+ T cells from blood. V and J are TRBV5-4 and TRBJ2-2; 10 nucleotides agree with TRBD2. CDR3 DNA sequence: TGTGCCAGCAGCTTTGTAGCGGGAGGCACCGGGGAGCTGTTTTTT. Translating it yields CASSFVAGGTGELFF.